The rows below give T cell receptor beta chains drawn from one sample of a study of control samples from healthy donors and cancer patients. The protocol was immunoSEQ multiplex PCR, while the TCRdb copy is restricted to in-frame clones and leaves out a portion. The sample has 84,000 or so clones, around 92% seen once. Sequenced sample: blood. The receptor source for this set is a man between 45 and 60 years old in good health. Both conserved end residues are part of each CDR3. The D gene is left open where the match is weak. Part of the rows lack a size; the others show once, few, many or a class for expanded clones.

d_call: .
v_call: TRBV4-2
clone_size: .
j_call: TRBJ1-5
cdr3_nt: TGTGCCAGCAGCCCAGAACCAGCCCATAGCAATCAGCCCCAGCATTTT
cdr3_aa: CASSPEPAHSNQPQHF

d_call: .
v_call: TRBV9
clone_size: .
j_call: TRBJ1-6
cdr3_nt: TGTGCCAGCAGCGTAGACCCCGATTCACCCCTCCACTTT
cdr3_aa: CASSVDPDSPLHF

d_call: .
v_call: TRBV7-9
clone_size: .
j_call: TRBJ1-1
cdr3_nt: TGTGCCAGCAGCTTTGACAGTAATTTCAGGACTGAAGCTTTCTTT
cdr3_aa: CASSFDSNFRTEAFF

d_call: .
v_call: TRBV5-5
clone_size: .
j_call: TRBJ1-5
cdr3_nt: TGTGCCAGCAGCTTAGGCGGCGATCAGCCCCAGCATTTT
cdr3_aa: CASSLGGDQPQHF

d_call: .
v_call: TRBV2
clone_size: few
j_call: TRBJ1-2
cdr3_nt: TGTGCCAGCAGTGAAACGACCTCTGGGACCTTCTATGGCTACACCTTC
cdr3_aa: CASSETTSGTFYGYTF

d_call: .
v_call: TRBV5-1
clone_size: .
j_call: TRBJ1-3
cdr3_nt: TGCGCCAGCACCCCAGGAGAGGGAAACACCATATATTTT
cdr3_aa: CASTPGEGNTIYF

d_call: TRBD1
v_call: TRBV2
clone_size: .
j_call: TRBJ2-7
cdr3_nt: TGTGCCAGCGGGGGGGACAGGGCCTACGAGCAGTACTTC
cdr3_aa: CASGGDRAYEQYF

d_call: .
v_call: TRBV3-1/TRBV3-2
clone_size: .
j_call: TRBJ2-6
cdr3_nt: TGTGCCAGCAGTCCCGACGAGGAGGTCAACGTCCTGACTTTC
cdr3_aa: CASSPDEEVNVLTF

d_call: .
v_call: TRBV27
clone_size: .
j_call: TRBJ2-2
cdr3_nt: TGTGCCAGCGAAGGGAACACCGGGGAGCTGTTTTTT
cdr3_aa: CASEGNTGELFF

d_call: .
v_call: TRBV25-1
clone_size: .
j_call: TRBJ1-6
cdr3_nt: TGTGCCAGCAAAGCCCCCGGGAATTCACCCCTCCACTTT
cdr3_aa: CASKAPGNSPLHF